These 20 T cell receptor beta chains were sequenced from one sample in a study of shared clonotypes between healthy human individuals. Only in-frame clones appear in the TCRdb table, and some are missing; sequencing was by immunoSEQ multiplex PCR. The sample consists of 150,000 to 200,000 clones, about 93% of them appearing once. The sequenced sample consisted of naive CD4+ T cells sorted from blood. As to subset: CD45RA+ positively selected. These receptors were obtained from a woman aged 30 to 39 in good health.

The V call is TRBV18, the J call TRBJ1-4; 9 bases map to TRBD1. CDR1 is KGHSH and CDR2 is LQKENI in the germline V gene. The CDR3 has 15 amino acids. With V trimmed by 3 bases and J by 3 bases, 2 bases remained unmatched. CDR3 in DNA: TGTGCCAGCTCACCTGGGACAGGGCCTAATGAAAAACTGTTTTTT. Translated, it gives CASSPGTGPNEKLFF.

This chain uses TRBV5-1 with TRBJ1-2, with TRBD1 as a possible D gene (6 bases). Germline loops: CDR1 SGHRS, CDR2 YFSETQ. The CDR3 extends over 15 amino acids. V gave up 7 bases and J gave up 1 base, with 17 bases separating them. The CDR3 spells CASRRGETVNYGYTF. The CDR3 nucleotides are TGCGCCAGCCGGAGGGGGGAGACAGTTAACTATGGCTACACCTTC. The variable domain in full, with the rest retrieved from reference TRBV5-1 and TRBJ1-2, is KAGVTQTPRYLIKTRGQQVTLSCSPISGHRSVSWYQQTPGQGLQFLFEYFSETQRNKGNFPGRFSGRQFSNSRSEMNVSTLELGDSALYLCASRRGETVNYGYTFGSGTRLTVV.

This sequence joins TRBV5-4 and TRBJ2-7; no clear D gene. Trimming removed 4 bases from V and 3 bases from J, with 5 bases in between. The length of the CDR3 is 11 residues. The germline gives CDR1 SGHNT, CDR2 YYREEE (reference sequence). CDR3: CASSTDYEQYF. CDR3 in DNA: TGTGCCAGCAGCACCGACTACGAGCAGTACTTC.

The V gene is TRBV4-2, the J gene TRBJ2-7, with D tentatively TRBD1 or TRBD2 (5 bases each). The CDR3 runs to 15 residues. Germline CDR1 reads LGHNA; CDR2 reads YNFKEQ. Trimming cost V 3 bases and J 0 bases, with 12 bases left between them. As DNA, the CDR3 is TGTGCCAGCAGCCAGACGGGGACCGTCTCCTACGAGCAGTACTTC. Translation: CASSQTGTVSYEQYF.

V is TRBV28 and J is TRBJ1-4, with D perhaps TRBD1 (5 bases). Germline V lookup: CDR1 MDHEN, CDR2 SYDVKM. The V and J ends lost 7 bases and 8 bases respectively, with 14 bases between them. The CDR3 runs 13 residues. CDR3 sequence reads: CASNLGPQEKLFF. For the CDR3, the DNA is TGTGCCAGCAACTTGGGACCCCAGGAAAAACTGTTTTTT.

The chain has TRBV11-2 and TRBJ1-1; D unclear. Germline CDR1 and CDR2: SGHAT and FQNNGV. With 1 base removed from V and 0 bases from J, the gap between germline ends came to 3 bases. The CDR3 sequence is 13 residues long. The CDR3 loop reads CASSLGMNTEAFF. As DNA, the CDR3 is TGTGCCAGCAGCTTAGGCATGAACACTGAAGCTTTCTTT.

V usage is TRBV4-2 and J usage is TRBJ2-5, with D unresolved. Germline values: CDR1 LGHNA, CDR2 YNFKEQ. The CDR3 covers 18 residues. The V gene lost 2 bases and the J gene lost 1 base, with 20 bases spanning the gap. The CDR3 nucleotides read TGTGCCAGCAGCCAAAAAGGTGCAGATTCGGTCAGCCAAGAGACCCAGTACTTC. Translating gives CASSQKGADSVSQETQYF.

The chain has TRBV7-6 and TRBJ2-3; possible D gene TRBD1, 6 bases. This CDR3 is built from 13 residues. Between the trimmed V and J ends, which lost 6 bases and 0 bases, there was a span of 7 bases. CDR1 is SGHVS and CDR2 is FNYEAQ in the germline V gene. CDR3 amino acids: CASRDRSTDTQYF. In nucleotides, the CDR3 is TGTGCCAGCAGAGACAGGAGCACAGATACGCAGTATTTT.

The table lists this clone with a count of one. This chain links TRBV7-2 with TRBJ2-5; D is undetermined. The J call may not be correct, given that the DNA end is closer to TRBJ2-7. The CDR3 runs to 14 residues. Germline values: CDR1 SGHTA, CDR2 FQGNSA. The CDR3: CASRSPDEYGEQYF. CDR3 nucleotide sequence: TGTGCCAGCAGGTCCCCTGATGAATACGGCGAGCAGTACTTC.

The chain joins TRBV28 to TRBJ1-1; a possible D gene is TRBD1 (6 bases). The V end was cut by 7 bases, the J end by 0 bases, with 12 bases between. The CDR3 covers 14 residues. Germline assignment: CDR1 MDHEN and CDR2 SYDVKM. CDR3 in DNA: TGTGCCAGCACAGCAGGGGCTATGAACACTGAAGCTTTCTTT. Translating gives CASTAGAMNTEAFF.

The chain has TRBV6-5 and TRBJ1-5, with TRBD1 as a possible D gene (5 bases). The CDR3 extends over 15 amino acids. The V end was cut by 6 bases, the J end by 1 base, with 13 bases between. Germline V gene data show CDR1 as MNHEY and CDR2 as SVGAGI. CDR3 residues: CASSLDSGSNQPQHF. The CDR3, as DNA: TGTGCCAGCAGCCTCGACAGTGGAAGCAATCAGCCCCAGCATTTT.

V usage is TRBV19 and J usage is TRBJ2-7, with 10 bases matching TRBD1. V dropped 10 bases and J dropped 0; count of bases not matched to a gene: 6. From germline, CDR1 is LNHDA and CDR2 SQIVND (reference sequence). The length of the CDR3 is 14 residues. In DNA form, the CDR3 reads TGTGCCACCAAGACAGGGGGCGACTCCTACGAGCAGTACTTC. Encoded protein: CATKTGGDSYEQYF.

V and J are TRBV27 and TRBJ2-3; TRBD2 aligns across 14 bases. Germline V lookup: CDR1 MNHEY, CDR2 SMNVEV (reference sequence). CDR3 size: 17 residues. Trimming cost V 4 bases and J 7 bases; bases outside gene matches: 10. The CDR3 protein is CASSSPGTSGRMYTQYF. In DNA, the CDR3 is TGTGCCAGCAGTTCCCCCGGGACTAGCGGGAGAATGTATACGCAGTATTTT.

The chain uses TRBV7-6 and TRBJ2-1; D gene ambiguous. The ends were cut back, 5 bases at V and 6 bases at J, with 17 bases in the middle. Germline V gene lookup returns CDR1 SGHVS and CDR2 FNYEAQ. The CDR3 is made up of 15 amino acids. The CDR3 DNA sequence: TGTGCCAGCAGCCCCACTTGGAGCGTTATCAATGAGCAGTTCTTC. Encoded protein: CASSPTWSVINEQFF.

This chain connects TRBV19 to TRBJ1-2; 7 bases are shared with TRBD1. The CDR3 sequence is 16 residues long. V shed 4 bases, J shed 4 bases, and the junction held 12 bases outside the gene matches. The germline CDR1 and CDR2 sequences are LNHDA and SQIVND (reference sequence). DNA for the CDR3: TGTGCCAGTAGTAACGAATGGACAGGAAGGGTCTATGGCTACACCTTC. Translation gives CASSNEWTGRVYGYTF.

The rearrangement uses TRBV6-5 and TRBJ2-7, with D unresolved. Trimming removed 4 bases from V and 1 base from J, with 11 bases in between. The germline V gene has CDR1 MNHEY and CDR2 SVGAGI. This CDR3 has 14 amino acids. CDR3 loop: CASSFTAASYEQYF. CDR3 DNA: TGTGCCAGCAGTTTCACCGCTGCGTCCTACGAGCAGTACTTC.

This chain uses TRBV4-1 with TRBJ1-2; 7 bases align to TRBD1. Germline CDR1 and CDR2: MGHRA and YSYEKL. The V segment lost 1 base and the J segment 8 bases; nucleotides outside the gene matches: 19. The CDR3 spans 18 residues. The CDR3 DNA follows: TGCGCCAGCAGCCAAGGATTGGGACAGAGGGGAAGAGGTGACGGCTACACCTTC. It translates to CASSQGLGQRGRGDGYTF.

The rearrangement joins TRBV27 to TRBJ2-5; 9 bases align to TRBD2. The better agreement between TRBJ2-7 and the DNA end casts doubt on the J call. The CDR3 is 16 amino acids. Germline CDR1 MNHEY, CDR2 SMNVEV (reference sequence). The CDR3 DNA is TGTGCCAGCAGTTTACTAGGCCTAGCGGGGCACTACGAGCAGTACTTC. Amino acid sequence: CASSLLGLAGHYEQYF.

The chain is built from TRBV7-9 and TRBJ2-7, with 8 bases lining up with TRBD2. J lost 4 bases, V lost 2 bases, and 16 bases had no gene match. The CDR3 is 18 residues long. Germline V lookup: CDR1 SEHNR, CDR2 FQNEAQ (reference sequence). CDR3 coding DNA: TGTGCCAGCAGCTTACAGGCCCCCTTAGCGGGGTCGGCTTACGAGCAGTACTTC. This encodes CASSLQAPLAGSAYEQYF.

This chain uses TRBV2 with TRBJ1-2; 11 bases match TRBD1. The CDR3 is 16 residues long. CDR1 and CDR2 (germline): SNHLY, FYNNEI. V was clipped by 1 base and J by 4 bases; unmatched bases: 5. CDR3 loop: CASSEERTGGGYGYTF. CDR3 DNA: TGTGCCAGCAGTGAAGAAAGGACAGGGGGCGGCTATGGCTACACCTTC. Full variable domain (missing parts from reference TRBV2 and TRBJ1-2): EPEVTQTPSHQVTQMGQEVILRCVPISNHLYFYWYRQILGQKVEFLVSFYNNEISEKSEIFDDQFSVERPDGSNFTLKIRSTKLEDSAMYFCASSEERTGGGYGYTFGSGTRLTVV.